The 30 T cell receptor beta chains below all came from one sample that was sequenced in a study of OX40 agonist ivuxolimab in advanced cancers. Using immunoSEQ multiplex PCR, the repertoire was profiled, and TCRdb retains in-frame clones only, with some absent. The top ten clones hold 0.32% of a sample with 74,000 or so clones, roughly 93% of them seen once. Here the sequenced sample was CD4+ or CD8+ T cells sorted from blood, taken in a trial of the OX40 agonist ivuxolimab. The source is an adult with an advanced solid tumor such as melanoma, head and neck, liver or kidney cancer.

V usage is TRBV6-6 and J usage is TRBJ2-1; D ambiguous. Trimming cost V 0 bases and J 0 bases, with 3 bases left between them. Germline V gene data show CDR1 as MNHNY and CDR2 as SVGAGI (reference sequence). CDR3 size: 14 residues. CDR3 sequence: CASSYSSSYNEQFF. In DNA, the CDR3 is TGTGCCAGCAGTTACTCTTCCTCCTACAATGAGCAGTTCTTC.

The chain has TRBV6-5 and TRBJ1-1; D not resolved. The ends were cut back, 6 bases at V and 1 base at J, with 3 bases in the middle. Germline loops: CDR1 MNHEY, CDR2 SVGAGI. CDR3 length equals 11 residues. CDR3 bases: TGTGCCAGCAGGCAGAACACTGAAGCTTTCTTT. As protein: CASRQNTEAFF.

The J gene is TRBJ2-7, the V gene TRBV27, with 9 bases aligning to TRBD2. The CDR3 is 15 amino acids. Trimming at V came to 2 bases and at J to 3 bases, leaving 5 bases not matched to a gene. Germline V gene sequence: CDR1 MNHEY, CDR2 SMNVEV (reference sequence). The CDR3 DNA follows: TGTGCCAGCAGTTTACTAGCGGGGTCCCTCTACGAGCAGTACTTC. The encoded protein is CASSLLAGSLYEQYF.

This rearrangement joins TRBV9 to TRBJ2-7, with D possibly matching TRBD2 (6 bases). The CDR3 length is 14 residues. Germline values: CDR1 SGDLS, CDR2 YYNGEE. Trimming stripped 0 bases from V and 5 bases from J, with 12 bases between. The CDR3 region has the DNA TGTGCCAGCAGCGTAGGGCTAGCGATCCACGAGCAGTACTTC. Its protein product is CASSVGLAIHEQYF.

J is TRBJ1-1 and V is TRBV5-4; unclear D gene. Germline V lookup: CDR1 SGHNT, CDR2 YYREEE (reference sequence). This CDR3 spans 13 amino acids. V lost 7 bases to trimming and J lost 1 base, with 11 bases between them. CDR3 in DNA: TGTGCCAGCCACGGAAGGGAGAACACTGAAGCTTTCTTT. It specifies CASHGRENTEAFF.

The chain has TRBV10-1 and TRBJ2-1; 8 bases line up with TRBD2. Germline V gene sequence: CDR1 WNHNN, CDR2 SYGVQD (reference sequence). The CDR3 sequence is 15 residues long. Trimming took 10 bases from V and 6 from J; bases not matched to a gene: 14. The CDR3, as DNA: TGCGCCACCTCCCAAGGGGGACTAGGGCTCAATGAGCAGTTCTTC. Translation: CATSQGGLGLNEQFF.

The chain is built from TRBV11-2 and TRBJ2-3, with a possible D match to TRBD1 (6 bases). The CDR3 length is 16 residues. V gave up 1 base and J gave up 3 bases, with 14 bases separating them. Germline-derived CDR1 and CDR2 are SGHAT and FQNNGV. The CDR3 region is CASSLATTGTTDTQYF. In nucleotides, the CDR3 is TGTGCCAGCAGCTTAGCAACGACAGGTACAACAGATACGCAGTATTTT.

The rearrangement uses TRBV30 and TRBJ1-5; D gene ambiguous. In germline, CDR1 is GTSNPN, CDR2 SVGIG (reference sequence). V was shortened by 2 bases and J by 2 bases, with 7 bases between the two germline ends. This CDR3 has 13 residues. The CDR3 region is CAWSQVGNQPQHF. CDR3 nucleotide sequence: TGTGCCTGGAGTCAGGTAGGCAATCAGCCCCAGCATTTT.

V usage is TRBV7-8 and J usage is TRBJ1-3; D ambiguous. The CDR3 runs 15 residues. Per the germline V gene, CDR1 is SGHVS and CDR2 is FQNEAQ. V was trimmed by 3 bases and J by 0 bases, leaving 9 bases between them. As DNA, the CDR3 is TGTGCCAGCAGCTTGTACCCGAACTCTGGAAACACCATATATTTT. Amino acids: CASSLYPNSGNTIYF.

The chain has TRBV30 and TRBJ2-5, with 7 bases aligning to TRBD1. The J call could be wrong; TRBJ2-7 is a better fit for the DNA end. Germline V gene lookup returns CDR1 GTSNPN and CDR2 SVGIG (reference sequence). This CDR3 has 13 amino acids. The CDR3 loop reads CAWGTGQLYEQYF. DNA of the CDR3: TGTGCCTGGGGGACGGGACAGCTCTACGAGCAGTACTTC.

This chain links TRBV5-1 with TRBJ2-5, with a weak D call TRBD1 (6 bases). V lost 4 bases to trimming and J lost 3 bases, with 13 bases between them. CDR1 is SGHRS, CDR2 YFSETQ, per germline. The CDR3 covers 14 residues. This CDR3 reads CASSQDSLEETQYF. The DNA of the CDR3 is TGCGCCAGCAGCCAGGACAGTTTAGAAGAGACCCAGTACTTC.

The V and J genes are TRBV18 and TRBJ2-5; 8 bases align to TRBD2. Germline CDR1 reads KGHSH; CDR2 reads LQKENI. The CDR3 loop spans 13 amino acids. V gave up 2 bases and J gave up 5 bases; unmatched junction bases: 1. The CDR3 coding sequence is TGTGCCAGCTCACCAATAGCGGGGGAGACCCAGTACTTC. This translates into CASSPIAGETQYF.

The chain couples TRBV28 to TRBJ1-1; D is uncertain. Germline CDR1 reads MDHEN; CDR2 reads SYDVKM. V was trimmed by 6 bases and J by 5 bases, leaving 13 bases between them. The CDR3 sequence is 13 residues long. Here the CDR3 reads CASSPSPVTEAFF. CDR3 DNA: TGTGCCAGCAGCCCCTCCCCGGTGACTGAAGCTTTCTTT. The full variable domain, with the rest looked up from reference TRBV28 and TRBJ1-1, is DVKVTQSSRYLVKRTGEKVFLECVQDMDHENMFWYRQDPGLGLRLIYFSYDVKMKEKGDIPEGYSVSREKKERFSLILESASTNQTSMYLCASSPSPVTEAFFGQGTRLTVV.

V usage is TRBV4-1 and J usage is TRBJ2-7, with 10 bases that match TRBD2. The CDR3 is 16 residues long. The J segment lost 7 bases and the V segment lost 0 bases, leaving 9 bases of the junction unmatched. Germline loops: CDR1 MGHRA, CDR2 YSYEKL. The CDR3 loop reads CASSQDLLAGPGEQYF. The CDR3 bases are TGCGCCAGCAGCCAAGATTTACTAGCGGGGCCGGGGGAGCAGTACTTC.

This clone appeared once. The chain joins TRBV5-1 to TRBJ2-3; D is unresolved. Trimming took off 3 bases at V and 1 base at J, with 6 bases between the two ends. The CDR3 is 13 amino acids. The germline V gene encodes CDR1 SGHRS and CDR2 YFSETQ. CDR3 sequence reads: CASSWDGTDTQYF. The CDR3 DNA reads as TGCGCCAGCAGCTGGGATGGCACAGATACGCAGTATTTT.

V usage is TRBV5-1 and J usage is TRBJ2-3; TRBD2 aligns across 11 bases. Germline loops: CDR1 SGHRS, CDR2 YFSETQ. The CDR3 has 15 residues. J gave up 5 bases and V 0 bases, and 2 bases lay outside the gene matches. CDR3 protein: CASSLGLAGGDTQYF. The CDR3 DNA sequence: TGCGCCAGCAGCTTGGGGCTAGCGGGGGGAGATACGCAGTATTTT.

The CDR3 loop is CATRSRGYTF. DNA for the CDR3: TGTGCCACTCGGTCCCGGGGCTACACCTTC. The J gene is TRBJ1-2, the V gene TRBV9; D gene unclear. CDR1 is SGDLS and CDR2 is YYNGEE in the germline V gene. Trimming pared 9 bases from V and 8 bases from J, leaving 11 bases between. This CDR3 has 10 residues.

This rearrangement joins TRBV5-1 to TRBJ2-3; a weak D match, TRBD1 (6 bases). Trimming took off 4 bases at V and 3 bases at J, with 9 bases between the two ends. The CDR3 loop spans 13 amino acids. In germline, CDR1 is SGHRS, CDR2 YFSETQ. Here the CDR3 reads CASSLQGTDTQYF. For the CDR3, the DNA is TGCGCCAGCAGCCTACAGGGTACAGATACGCAGTATTTT.

CDR3 sequence (DNA): TGTGCCAGCAGTCCACGGGGAAGCGGGGAAAAACTGTTTTTT. Amino acid sequence: CASSPRGSGEKLFF. The J gene is TRBJ1-4, the V gene TRBV27, with D hard to call. This CDR3 spans 14 amino acids. V lost 5 bases, J lost 8 bases, and 15 bases lay in between. The germline V gene encodes CDR1 MNHEY and CDR2 SMNVEV (reference sequence).

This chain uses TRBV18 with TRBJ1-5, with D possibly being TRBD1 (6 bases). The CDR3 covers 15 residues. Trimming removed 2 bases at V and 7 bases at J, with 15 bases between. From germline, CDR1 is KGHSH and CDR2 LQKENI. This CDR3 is CASSPENRVLQPQHF. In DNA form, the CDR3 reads TGTGCCAGCTCACCAGAAAACAGGGTATTACAGCCCCAGCATTTT.

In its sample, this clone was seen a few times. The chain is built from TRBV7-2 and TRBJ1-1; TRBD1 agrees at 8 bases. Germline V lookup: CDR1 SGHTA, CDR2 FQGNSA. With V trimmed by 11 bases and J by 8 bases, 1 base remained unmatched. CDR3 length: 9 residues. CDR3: CAGDREAFF. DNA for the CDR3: TGTGCCGGGGACAGGGAAGCTTTCTTT.

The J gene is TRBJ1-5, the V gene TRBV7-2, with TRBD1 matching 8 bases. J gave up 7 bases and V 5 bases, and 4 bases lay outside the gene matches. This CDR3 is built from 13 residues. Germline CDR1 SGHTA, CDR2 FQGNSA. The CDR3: CASSPDRGQPQHF. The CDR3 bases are TGTGCCAGCAGCCCCGACAGGGGCCAGCCCCAGCATTTT. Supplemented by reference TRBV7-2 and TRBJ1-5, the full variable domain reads GAGVSQSPSNKVTEKGKDVELRCDPISGHTALYWYRQSLGQGLEFLIYFQGNSAPDKSGLPSDRFSAERTGGSVSTLTIQRTQQEDSAVYLCASSPDRGQPQHFGDGTRLSIL.

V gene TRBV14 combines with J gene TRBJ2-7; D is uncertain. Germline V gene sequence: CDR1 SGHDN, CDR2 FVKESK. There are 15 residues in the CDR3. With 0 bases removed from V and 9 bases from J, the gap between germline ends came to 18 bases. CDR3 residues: CASSQDLRTGSWQYF. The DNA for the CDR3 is TGTGCCAGCAGCCAAGATCTCAGGACCGGTTCGTGGCAGTACTTC. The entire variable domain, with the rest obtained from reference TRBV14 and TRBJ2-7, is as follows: EAGVTQFPSHSVIEKGQTVTLRCDPISGHDNLYWYRRVMGKEIKFLLHFVKESKQDESGMPNNRFLAERTGGTYSTLKVQPAELEDSGVYFCASSQDLRTGSWQYFGPGTRLTVT.

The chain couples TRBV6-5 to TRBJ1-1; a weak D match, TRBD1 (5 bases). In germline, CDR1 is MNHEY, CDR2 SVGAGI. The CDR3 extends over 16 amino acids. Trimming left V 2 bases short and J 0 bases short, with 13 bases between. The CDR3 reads CASSYTGGTMNTEAFF. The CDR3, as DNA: TGTGCCAGCAGTTACACCGGAGGGACCATGAACACTGAAGCTTTCTTT.

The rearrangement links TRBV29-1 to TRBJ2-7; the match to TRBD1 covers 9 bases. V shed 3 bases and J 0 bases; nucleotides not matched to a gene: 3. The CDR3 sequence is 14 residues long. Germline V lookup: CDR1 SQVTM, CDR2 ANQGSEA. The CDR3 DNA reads TGCAGCGTTGATGGGACAGGGACCTCCTACGAGCAGTACTTC. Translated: CSVDGTGTSYEQYF.

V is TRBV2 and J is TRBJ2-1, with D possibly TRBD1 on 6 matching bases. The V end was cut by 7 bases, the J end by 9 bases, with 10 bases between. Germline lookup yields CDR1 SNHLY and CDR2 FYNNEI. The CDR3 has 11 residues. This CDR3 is CASTQGFEQFF. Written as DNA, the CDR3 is TGTGCCAGCACCCAGGGGTTTGAGCAGTTCTTC. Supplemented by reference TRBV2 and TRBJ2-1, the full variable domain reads EPEVTQTPSHQVTQMGQEVILRCVPISNHLYFYWYRQILGQKVEFLVSFYNNEISEKSEIFDDQFSVERPDGSNFTLKIRSTKLEDSAMYFCASTQGFEQFFGPGTRLTVL.

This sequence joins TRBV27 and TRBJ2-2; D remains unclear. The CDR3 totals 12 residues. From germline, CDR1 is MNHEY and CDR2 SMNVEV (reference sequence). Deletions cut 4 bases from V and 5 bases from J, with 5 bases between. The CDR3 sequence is CASSSVTGELFF. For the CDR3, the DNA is TGTGCCAGCAGTTCAGTTACCGGGGAGCTGTTTTTT.

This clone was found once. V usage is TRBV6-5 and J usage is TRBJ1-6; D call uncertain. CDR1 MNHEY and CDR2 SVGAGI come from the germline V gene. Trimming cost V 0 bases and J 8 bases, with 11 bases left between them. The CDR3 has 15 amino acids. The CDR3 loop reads CASSYSPGVDSPLHF. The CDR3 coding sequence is TGTGCCAGCAGTTACTCCCCCGGGGTGGATTCACCCCTCCACTTT.

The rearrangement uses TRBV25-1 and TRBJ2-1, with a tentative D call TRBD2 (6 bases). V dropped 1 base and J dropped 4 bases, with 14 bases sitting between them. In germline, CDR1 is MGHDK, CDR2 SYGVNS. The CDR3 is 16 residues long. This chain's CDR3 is CASSEWGGDKYNEQFF. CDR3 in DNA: TGTGCCAGCAGTGAATGGGGAGGAGACAAGTACAATGAGCAGTTCTTC.

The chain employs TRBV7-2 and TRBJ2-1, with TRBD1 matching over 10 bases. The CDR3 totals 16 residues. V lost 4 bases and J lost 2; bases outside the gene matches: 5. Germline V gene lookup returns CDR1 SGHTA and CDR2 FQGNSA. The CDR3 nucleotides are TGTGCCAGCAGCTCCGCCGGACAGGGGGCCTACAATGAGCAGTTCTTC. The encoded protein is CASSSAGQGAYNEQFF.